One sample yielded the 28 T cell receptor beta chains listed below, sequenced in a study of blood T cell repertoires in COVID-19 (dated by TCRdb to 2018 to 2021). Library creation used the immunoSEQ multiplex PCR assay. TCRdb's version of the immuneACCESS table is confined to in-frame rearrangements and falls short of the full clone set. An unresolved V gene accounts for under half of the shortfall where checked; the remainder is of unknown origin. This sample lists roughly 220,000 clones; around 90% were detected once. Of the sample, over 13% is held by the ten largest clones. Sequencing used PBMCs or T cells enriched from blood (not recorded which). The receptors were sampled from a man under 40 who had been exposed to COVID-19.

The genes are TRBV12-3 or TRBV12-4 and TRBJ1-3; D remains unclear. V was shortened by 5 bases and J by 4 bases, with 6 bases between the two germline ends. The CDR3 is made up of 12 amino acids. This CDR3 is CASSPPGNTIYF. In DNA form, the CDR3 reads TGTGCCAGCAGTCCCCCGGGAAACACCATATATTTT.

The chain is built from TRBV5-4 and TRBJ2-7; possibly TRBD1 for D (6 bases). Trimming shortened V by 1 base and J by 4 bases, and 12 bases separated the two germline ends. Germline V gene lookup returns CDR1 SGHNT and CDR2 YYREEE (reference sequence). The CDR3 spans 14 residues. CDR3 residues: CASSLQGPAYEQYF. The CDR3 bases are TGTGCCAGCAGCTTGCAGGGGCCGGCTTACGAGCAGTACTTC.

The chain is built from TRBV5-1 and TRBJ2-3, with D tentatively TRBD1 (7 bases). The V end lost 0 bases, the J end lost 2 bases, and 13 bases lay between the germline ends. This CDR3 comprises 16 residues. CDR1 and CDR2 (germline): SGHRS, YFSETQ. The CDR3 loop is CASSLVGGQHTDTQYF. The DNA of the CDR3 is TGCGCCAGCAGCTTGGTCGGGGGACAGCACACAGATACGCAGTATTTT.

CDR3 protein: CASSQGLDQPQHF. In DNA, the CDR3 is TGTGCCAGCAGCCAAGGACTGGATCAGCCCCAGCATTTT. This rearrangement joins TRBV3-1 (or the pseudogene TRBV3-2) to TRBJ1-5; D unresolved. Trimming took 1 base from V and 5 from J, leaving 6 bases between them. The V gene's germline CDR1 is LGHDT and CDR2 YNNKEL (reference sequence). The CDR3 length is 13 residues.

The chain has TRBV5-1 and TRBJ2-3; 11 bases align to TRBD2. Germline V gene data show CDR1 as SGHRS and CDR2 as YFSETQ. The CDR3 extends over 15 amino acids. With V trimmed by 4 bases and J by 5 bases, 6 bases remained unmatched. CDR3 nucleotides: TGCGCCAGCAGCCCTAGCGGGGGGTATTTAGATACGCAGTATTTT. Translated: CASSPSGGYLDTQYF.

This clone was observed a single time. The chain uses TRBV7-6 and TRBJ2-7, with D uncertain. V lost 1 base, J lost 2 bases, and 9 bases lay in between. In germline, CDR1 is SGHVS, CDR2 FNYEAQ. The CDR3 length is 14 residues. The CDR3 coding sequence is TGTGCCAGCAGCTTAGGTTCCCAGACCTACGAGCAGTACTTC. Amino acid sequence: CASSLGSQTYEQYF.

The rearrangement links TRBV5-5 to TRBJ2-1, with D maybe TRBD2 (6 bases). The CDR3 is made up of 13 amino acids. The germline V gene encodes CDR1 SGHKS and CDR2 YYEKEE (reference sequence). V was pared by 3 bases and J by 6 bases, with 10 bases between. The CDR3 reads CASSSFGSNEQFF. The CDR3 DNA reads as TGTGCCAGCAGCTCTTTCGGGAGCAATGAGCAGTTCTTC. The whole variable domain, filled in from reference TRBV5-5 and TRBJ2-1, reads DAGVTQSPTHLIKTRGQQVTLRCSPISGHKSVSWYQQVLGQGPQFIFQYYEKEERGRGNFPDRFSARQFPNYSSELNVNALLLGDSALYLCASSSFGSNEQFFGPGTRLTVL.

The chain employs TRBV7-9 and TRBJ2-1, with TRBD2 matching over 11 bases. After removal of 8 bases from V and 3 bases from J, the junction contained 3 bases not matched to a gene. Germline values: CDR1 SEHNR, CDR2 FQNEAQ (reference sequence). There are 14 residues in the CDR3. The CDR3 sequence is CASDSGGDYNEQFF. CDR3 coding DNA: TGTGCCAGCGATAGCGGGGGGGACTACAATGAGCAGTTCTTC.

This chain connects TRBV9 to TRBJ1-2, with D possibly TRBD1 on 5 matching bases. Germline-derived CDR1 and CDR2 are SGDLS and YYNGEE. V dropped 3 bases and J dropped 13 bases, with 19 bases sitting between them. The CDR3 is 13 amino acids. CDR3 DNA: TGTGCCAGCAGCGCGTCTCAGGGATTCGCTTTCACCTTC. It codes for CASSASQGFAFTF.

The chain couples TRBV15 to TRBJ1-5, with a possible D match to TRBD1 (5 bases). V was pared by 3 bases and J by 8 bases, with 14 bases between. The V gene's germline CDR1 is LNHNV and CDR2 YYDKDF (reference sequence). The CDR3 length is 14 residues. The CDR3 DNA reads TGTGCCACCAGCAGCCGGGACTGGGGGAAGCCCCAGCATTTT. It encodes CATSSRDWGKPQHF. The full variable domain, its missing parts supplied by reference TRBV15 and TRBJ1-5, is DAMVIQNPRYQVTQFGKPVTLSCSQTLNHNVMYWYQQKSSQAPKLLFHYYDKDFNNEADTPDNFQSRRPNTSFCFLDIRSPGLGDTAMYLCATSSRDWGKPQHFGDGTRLSIL.

CDR3 protein: CASAREGGNTEAFF. The CDR3 DNA reads TGTGCCAGCGCCCGGGAAGGGGGGAACACTGAAGCTTTCTTT. The chain has TRBV18 and TRBJ1-1; tentative D call: TRBD1 (6 bases). V lost 8 bases, J lost 1 base, and 14 bases lay in between. Germline V gives CDR1 KGHSH, CDR2 LQKENI. CDR3 length: 14 residues.

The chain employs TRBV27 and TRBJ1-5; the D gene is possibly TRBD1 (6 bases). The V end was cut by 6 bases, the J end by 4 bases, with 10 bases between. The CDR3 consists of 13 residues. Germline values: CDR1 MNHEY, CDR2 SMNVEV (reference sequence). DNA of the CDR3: TGTGCCAGCAGAATAGGGGGAAATCAGCCCCAGCATTTT. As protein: CASRIGGNQPQHF.

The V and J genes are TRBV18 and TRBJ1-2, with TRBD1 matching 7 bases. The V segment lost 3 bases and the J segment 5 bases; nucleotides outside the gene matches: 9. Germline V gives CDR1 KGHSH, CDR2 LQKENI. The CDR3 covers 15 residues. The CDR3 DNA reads TGTGCCAGCTCACCGACAGGGAAGGATCTTTATGGCTACACCTTC. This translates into CASSPTGKDLYGYTF.

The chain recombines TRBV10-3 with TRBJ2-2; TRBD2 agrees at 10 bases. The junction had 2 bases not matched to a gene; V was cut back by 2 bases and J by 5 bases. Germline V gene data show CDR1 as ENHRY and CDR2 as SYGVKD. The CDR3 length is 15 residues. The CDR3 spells CAISEGLAVTGELFF. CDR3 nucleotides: TGTGCCATCAGTGAGGGACTAGCGGTTACCGGGGAGCTGTTTTTT.

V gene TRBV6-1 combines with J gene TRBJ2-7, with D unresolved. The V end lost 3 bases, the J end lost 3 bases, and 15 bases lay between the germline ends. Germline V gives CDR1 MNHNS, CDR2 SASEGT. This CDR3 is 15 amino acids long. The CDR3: CASSDFRRIVYEQYF. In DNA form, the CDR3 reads TGTGCCAGCAGTGATTTCCGGAGAATAGTCTACGAGCAGTACTTC.

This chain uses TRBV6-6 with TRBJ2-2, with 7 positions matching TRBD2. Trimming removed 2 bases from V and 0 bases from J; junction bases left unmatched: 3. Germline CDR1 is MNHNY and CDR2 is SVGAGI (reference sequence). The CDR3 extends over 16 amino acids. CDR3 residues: CASSYARGANTGELFF. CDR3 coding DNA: TGTGCCAGCAGTTACGCTCGGGGGGCGAACACCGGGGAGCTGTTTTTT.

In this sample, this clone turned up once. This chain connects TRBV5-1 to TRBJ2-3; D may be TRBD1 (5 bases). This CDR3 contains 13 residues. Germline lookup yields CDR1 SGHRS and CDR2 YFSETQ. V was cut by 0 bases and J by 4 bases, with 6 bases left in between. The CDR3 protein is CASSLDRPDTQYF. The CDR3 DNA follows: TGCGCCAGCAGCTTGGACAGGCCAGATACGCAGTATTTT.

For the CDR3, the DNA is TGTGCCAGCAGCTTGGTGGTAGGGGATGACTATGGCTACACCTTC. Translating it yields CASSLVVGDDYGYTF. The chain uses TRBV5-6 and TRBJ1-2, with D possibly being TRBD1 (5 bases). Trimming pared 0 bases from V and 3 bases from J, leaving 12 bases between. CDR1 is SGHDT and CDR2 is YYEEEE in the germline V gene. The CDR3 runs 15 residues.

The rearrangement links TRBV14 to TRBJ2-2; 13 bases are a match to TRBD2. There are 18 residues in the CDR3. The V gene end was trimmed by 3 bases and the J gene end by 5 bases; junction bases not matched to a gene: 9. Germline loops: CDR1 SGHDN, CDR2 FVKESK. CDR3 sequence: CASSHLFGLAGETGELFF. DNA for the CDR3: TGTGCCAGCAGCCATCTATTCGGACTAGCGGGGGAGACCGGGGAGCTGTTTTTT.

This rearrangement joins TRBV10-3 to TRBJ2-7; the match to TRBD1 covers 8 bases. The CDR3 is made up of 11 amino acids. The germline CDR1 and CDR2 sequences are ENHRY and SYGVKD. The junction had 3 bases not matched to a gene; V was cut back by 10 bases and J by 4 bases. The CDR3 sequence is CATTGGYEQYF. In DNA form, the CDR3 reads TGTGCCACCACAGGGGGATACGAGCAGTACTTC.

The CDR3, as DNA: TGTGCCATCAGTGCCTCCGGGACAGGGACGTACACCGGGGAGCTGTTTTTT. Translation gives CAISASGTGTYTGELFF. V usage is TRBV10-3 and J usage is TRBJ2-2, with 9 bases identical to TRBD1. Germline trimming cut 4 bases from V and 3 bases from J; bases unmatched to any gene: 9. Germline CDR1 reads ENHRY; CDR2 reads SYGVKD. This CDR3 has 17 amino acids.

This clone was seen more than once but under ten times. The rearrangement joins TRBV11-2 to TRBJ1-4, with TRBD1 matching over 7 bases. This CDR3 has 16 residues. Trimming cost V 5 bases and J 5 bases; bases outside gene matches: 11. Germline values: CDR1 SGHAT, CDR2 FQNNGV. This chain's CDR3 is CASSPPGGGPNEKLFF. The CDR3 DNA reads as TGTGCCAGCAGCCCCCCAGGAGGGGGCCCCAATGAAAAACTGTTTTTT.

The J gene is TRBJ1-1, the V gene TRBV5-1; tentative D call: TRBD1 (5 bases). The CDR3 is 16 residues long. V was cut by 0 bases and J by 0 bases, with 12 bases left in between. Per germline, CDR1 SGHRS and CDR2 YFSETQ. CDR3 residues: CASSLAAGLMNTEAFF. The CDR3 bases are TGCGCCAGCAGCTTGGCGGCAGGGTTGATGAACACTGAAGCTTTCTTT.

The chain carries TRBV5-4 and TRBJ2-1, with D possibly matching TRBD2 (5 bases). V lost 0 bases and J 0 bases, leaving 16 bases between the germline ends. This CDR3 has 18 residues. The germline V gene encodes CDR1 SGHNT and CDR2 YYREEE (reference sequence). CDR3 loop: CASSLVIRARGSYNEQFF. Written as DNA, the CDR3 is TGTGCCAGCAGCTTGGTAATTAGGGCCCGGGGCTCCTACAATGAGCAGTTCTTC.

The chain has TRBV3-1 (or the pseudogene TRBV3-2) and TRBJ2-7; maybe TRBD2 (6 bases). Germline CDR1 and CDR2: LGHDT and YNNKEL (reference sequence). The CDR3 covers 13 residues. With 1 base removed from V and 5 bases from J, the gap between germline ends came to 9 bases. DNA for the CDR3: TGTGCCAGCAGCCAAGCTGGGAGGAACGAGCAGTACTTC. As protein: CASSQAGRNEQYF.

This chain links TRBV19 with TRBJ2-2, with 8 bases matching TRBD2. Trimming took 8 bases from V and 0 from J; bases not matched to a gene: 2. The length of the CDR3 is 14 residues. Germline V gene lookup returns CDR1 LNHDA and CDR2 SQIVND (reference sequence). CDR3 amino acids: CASSREANTGELFF. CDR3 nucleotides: TGTGCCAGTTCGCGGGAGGCGAACACCGGGGAGCTGTTTTTT.

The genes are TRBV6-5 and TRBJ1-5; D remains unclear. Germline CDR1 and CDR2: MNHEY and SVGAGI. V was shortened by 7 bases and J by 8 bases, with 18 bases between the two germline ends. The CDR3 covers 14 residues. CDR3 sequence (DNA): TGTGCCAGCAACCCGGGGTTGGGTCTGGAGCCCCAGCATTTT. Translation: CASNPGLGLEPQHF.

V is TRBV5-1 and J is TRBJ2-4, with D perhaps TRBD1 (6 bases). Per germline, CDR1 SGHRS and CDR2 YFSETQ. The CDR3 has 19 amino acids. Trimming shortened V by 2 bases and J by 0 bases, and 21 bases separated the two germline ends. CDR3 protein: CASSFSTQDRELAKNIQYF. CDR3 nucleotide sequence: TGCGCCAGCAGCTTCTCAACCCAGGACAGAGAGCTAGCCAAAAACATTCAGTACTTC.